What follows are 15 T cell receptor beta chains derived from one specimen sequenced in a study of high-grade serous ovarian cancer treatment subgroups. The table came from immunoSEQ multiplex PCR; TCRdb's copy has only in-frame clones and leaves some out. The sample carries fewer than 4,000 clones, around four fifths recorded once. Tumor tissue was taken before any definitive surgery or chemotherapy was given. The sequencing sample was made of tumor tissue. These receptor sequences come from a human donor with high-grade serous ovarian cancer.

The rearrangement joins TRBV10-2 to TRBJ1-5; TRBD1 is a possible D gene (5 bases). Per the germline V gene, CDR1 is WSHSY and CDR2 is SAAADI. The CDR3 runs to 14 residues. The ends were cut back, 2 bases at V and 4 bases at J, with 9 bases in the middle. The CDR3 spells CASSELRQNQPQHF. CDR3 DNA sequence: TGCGCCAGCAGTGAGCTACGACAGAATCAGCCCCAGCATTTT.

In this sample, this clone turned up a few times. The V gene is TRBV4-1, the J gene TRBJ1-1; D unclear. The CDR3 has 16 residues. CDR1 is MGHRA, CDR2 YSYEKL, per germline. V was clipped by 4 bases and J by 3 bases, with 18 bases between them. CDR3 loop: CASSPKVSPGDTEAFF. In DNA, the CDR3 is TGCGCCAGCAGCCCAAAAGTATCCCCTGGAGACACTGAAGCTTTCTTT.

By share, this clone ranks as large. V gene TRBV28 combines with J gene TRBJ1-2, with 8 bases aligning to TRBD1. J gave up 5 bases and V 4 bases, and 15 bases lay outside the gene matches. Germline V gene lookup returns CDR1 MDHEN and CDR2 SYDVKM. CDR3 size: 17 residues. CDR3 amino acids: CASSYLGQEVSIYGYTF. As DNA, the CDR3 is TGTGCCAGCAGTTACTTGGGACAGGAGGTATCAATTTATGGCTACACCTTC.

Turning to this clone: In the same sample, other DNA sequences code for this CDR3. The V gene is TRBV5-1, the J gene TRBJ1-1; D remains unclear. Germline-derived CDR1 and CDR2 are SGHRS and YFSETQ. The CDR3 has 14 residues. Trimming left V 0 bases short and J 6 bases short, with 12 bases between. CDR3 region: CASSLATTGSEAFF. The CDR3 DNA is TGCGCCAGCAGCTTGGCCACGACGGGGTCTGAAGCTTTCTTT.

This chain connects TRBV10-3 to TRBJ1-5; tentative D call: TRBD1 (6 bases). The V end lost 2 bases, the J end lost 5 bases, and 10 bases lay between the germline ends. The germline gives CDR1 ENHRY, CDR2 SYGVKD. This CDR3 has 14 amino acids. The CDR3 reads CAISERGGYQPQHF. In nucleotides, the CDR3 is TGTGCCATCAGTGAGAGGGGGGGGTATCAGCCCCAGCATTTT.

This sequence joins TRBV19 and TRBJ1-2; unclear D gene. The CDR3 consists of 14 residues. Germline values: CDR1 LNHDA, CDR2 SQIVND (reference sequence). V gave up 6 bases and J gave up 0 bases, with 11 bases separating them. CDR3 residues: CASRVQNSNYGYTF. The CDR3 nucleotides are TGTGCCAGTAGAGTACAGAACTCTAACTATGGCTACACCTTC.

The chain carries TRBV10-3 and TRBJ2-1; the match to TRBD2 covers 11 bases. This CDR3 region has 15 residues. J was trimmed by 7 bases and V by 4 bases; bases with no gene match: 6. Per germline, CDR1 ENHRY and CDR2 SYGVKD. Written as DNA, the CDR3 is TGTGCCATCAGTGTCTTGTTAGCGGGGGGGAATGAGCAGTTCTTC. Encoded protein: CAISVLLAGGNEQFF.

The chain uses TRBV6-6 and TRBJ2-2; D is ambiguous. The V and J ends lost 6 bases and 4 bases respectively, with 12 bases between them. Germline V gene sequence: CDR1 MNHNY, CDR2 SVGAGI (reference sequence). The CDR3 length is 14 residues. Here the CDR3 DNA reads TGTGCCAGCAGAAAGGACCGCGCCACCGGGGAGCTGTTTTTT. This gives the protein CASRKDRATGELFF.

CDR3 nucleotides: TGTGCCAGCAGTTCGGGGTCTGCTGGAGATACGCAGTATTTT. Translated, it gives CASSSGSAGDTQYF. V usage is TRBV6-5 and J usage is TRBJ2-3, with D tentatively TRBD2 (5 bases). The germline V gene encodes CDR1 MNHEY and CDR2 SVGAGI. The V end was cut by 4 bases, the J end by 5 bases, with 13 bases between. The CDR3 has 14 amino acids.

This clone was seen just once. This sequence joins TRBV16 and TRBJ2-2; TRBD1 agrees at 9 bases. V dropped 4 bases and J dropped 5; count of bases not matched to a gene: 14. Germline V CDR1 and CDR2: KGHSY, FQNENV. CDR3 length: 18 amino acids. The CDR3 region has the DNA TGTGCCAGCAGCCCGCAGCTTTACAGGGGGCAGGTGACCGGGGAGCTGTTTTTT. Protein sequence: CASSPQLYRGQVTGELFF.

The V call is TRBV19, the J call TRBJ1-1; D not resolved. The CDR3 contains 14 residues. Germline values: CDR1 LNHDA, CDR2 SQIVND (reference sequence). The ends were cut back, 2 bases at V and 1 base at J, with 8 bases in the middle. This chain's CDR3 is CASSIRRANTEAFF. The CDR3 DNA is TGTGCCAGTAGTATAAGGCGGGCGAACACTGAAGCTTTCTTT. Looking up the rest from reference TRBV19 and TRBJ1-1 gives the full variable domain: DGGITQSPKYLFRKEGQNVTLSCEQNLNHDAMYWYRQDPGQGLRLIYYSQIVNDFQKGDIAEGYSVSREKKESFPLTVTSAQKNPTAFYLCASSIRRANTEAFFGQGTRLTVV.

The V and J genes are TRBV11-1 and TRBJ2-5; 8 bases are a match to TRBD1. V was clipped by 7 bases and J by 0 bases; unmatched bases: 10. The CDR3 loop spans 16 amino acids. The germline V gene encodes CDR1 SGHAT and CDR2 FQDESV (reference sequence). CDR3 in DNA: TGTGCCAGCACAGAAGGACAGGGTAGGGACCAAGAGACCCAGTACTTC. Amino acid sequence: CASTEGQGRDQETQYF.

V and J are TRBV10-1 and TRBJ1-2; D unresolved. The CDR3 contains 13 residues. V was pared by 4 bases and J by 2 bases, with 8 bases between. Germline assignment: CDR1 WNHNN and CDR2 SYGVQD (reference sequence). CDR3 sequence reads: CASSVWRNYGYTF. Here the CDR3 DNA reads TGCGCCAGCAGTGTGTGGAGAAACTATGGCTACACCTTC.

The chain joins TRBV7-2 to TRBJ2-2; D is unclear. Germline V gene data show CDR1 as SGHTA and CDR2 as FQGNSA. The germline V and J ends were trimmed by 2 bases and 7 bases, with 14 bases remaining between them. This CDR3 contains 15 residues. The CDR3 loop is CASSLNFGQNGELFF. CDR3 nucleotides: TGTGCCAGCAGCTTAAATTTCGGTCAAAACGGGGAGCTGTTTTTT.

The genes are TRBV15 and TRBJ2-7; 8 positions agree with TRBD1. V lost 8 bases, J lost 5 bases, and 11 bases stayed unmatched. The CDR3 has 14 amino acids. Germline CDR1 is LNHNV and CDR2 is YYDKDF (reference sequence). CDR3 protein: CATATGGRRDEQYF. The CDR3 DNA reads TGTGCCACCGCCACAGGGGGAAGAAGGGACGAGCAGTACTTC.